The present TCR beta chain was sequenced within a study of cytomegalovirus exposure and HLA in healthy donors (dated by TCRdb to about 2017). With regard to the full study: According to an earlier analysis of a few hundred of the donors, some 170 million T cells yielded 90 million to 130 million unique TCR beta sequences and approximately 280 Gb of sequence data. An early release that covered fewer than 750 HLA-typed donors contained approximately 300 gigabases of sequencing data and 85 million to 100 million unique TCR sequences. Of the roughly 400 genotyped donors, about 80% fell in the genetic ancestry cluster associated with self-reported Caucasian donors. The study was designed to test whether signatures of past pathogen exposure could be identified by cataloging public T cell receptors. The T cell repertoires of around 730 subjects were profiled by immunosequencing and related to cytomegalovirus serostatus. In addition to the first cohort of roughly 670 subjects, a separate validation cohort of 120 different subjects was used. High-throughput TCR immunosequencing, statistical association of individual TCRs with disease status, and machine learning were combined to predict cytomegalovirus infection status. To study patterns of TCR occurrence, a later analysis re-analyzed previously published TCR beta repertoires from 550 to 800 donors and added high-resolution HLA genotyping. The later analysis used no new phenotypic data to find candidate immune exposures, relying instead on TCR beta sequences and their occurrence across donors. An earlier analysis of some 500 of the donors used high-throughput TCR beta sequencing to judge whether each TCR beta V gene segment behaved as functional or pseudogenic. Donor age, sex, ethnicity and CMV serostatus were compiled alongside the repertoire data. Genome-wide SNP genotypes for about 65% of the 666 donors were used in a later genetic analysis, which treated that subset as a discovery cohort. All discovery cohort repertoires had been generated on a single sequencing platform. Both class I and class II loci were covered by HLA typing, at four-digit resolution. The number of donors typed differed by locus, with about 629-640 for A, B, C, DRB1 and DQB1, roughly 520 for DQA1, approximately 580 for DPA1, and around 460 for DPB1. A handful of DR-DQ haplotypes were treated as single units for association and clustering because of strong linkage in the cohort. Among about 360 genotyped donors of the cohort, an average of around 240,000 unique TCR beta nucleotide sequences were sequenced per donor, 15% to 20% of them non-productive.

Here is what the overall study found, with its caveats: The authors suggested that the approach could potentially be generalized to other disease states and immunological phenotypes. Three of the identified cytomegalovirus-associated TCR beta chains were confirmed in vitro to be specific for cytomegalovirus antigens. While some public TCRs were present in many individuals, most TCR sequences turned up only very rarely across donors. Correlated functional status among segregating V segments might reflect linkage disequilibrium, but an unknown experimental factor could not be ruled out. In both the original and validation cohorts, the classifier was reported to diagnose cytomegalovirus status with high specificity and sensitivity. At a false discovery rate of 0.05, a later analysis linked under 20,000 TCR beta sequences to specific HLA alleles. A later analysis found that TCR association rates varied across HLA loci, with DRB1 alleles showing the most associated TCRs and HLA-C alleles the fewest. Because counts were too low, roughly 16 rarely observed V segments, including chromosome 9 orphons, were left out of the earlier analysis of 587 of the donors. A later analysis found that HLA-associated TCR beta chains were more clonally expanded and had lower generation probabilities than equally common non-associated chains. The study gave a list of under 200 TCR beta chains associated with cytomegalovirus. The only immune exposure information available for the cohort was CMV serostatus. A cluster of highly shared sequence variants was judged likely to be a technical artifact of the sequencing pipeline. V-gene and J-gene trimming of TCR beta chains was associated with a missense DCLRE1C variant in a later genetic analysis, and the association was replicated in an independent cohort. Broadly in line with IMGT annotations, most TCR beta V segments showed up in productive rearrangements about 87% or about 30% of the time in an earlier analysis of several hundred of the donors. In a later genetic analysis, fewer N-insertions in productive TCRs were reported among donors in an Asian-associated ancestry cluster than the roughly 670-donor mean. A further reported finding was that TCR beta sequences accurately predicted the HLA-A and HLA-B alleles for most subjects in the first cohort. Because some donors lacked HLA typing at each locus, the association tests relied only on the typed subset. Most CMV-associated TCR beta chains appeared to be HLA-restricted in a later analysis, and the HLA associations seemed to be driven largely by CMV exposure. Roughly uniform sequencing depth across donors was assumed in presence/absence analyses, although this assumption may not hold. Only TCR beta chains were sequenced in this cohort, and the absence of alpha or paired-chain data limited detectable features. When HLA alleles, especially DR and DQ, strongly co-occurred, attributing TCR associations to individual alleles was difficult. The 87-base-pair reads could not distinguish some IMGT-functional V segments, including TRBV6-2 and TRBV6-3, so those segments were excluded. According to a later analysis, parvovirus B19, influenza, CMV and Epstein-Barr virus appeared linked to several top co-occurrence clusters.

Library preparation was by the immunoSEQ multiplex PCR assay. A mixture of 60 forward primers for TCR Vbeta segments and 13 reverse primers for TCR Jbeta segments was used in the multiplex PCR. The CDR3 region of rearranged TCR beta genes was amplified from genomic DNA by a multiplex PCR assay. On the Illumina HiSeq System, the amplified TCR beta libraries were sequenced as 87-base-pair reads. In the paper's pipeline: A later analysis tallied roughly 76 million unique TCR beta chains across the 660 or so repertoires, and 10 million to 11 million of those chains were shared by two or more donors. To remove PCR and sequencing errors, raw reads were error-corrected and collapsed into unique sequences using a nearest-neighbor algorithm that merged closely related sequences. CDR3 sequences were aligned to IMGT reference sequences to assign V, D and J gene segments. For a sequence to be retained, at least a six-nucleotide match to both a V gene segment and a J gene segment was required. A rearrangement was called productive if the CDR3 had no stop codons and remained in frame with V and J, and every other rearrangement was called non-productive. Following IMGT convention, CDR3 was defined as the stretch from the second conserved V-encoded cysteine up to the conserved J-encoded phenylalanine. The earlier analysis of approximately 590 of the donors excluded any sequence lacking an unambiguous match to a single V gene segment. An earlier analysis of 587 of the donors called V segments functional above 56.7% productive rearrangements and segregating when the between-donor standard deviation exceeded 5%. A statistical classification framework was built for diagnosing cytomegalovirus status from the catalog of TCR beta chain sequences. A later analysis assigned V and J genes by comparing TCR nucleotide sequences with IMGT/GENE-DB human TR gene sequences. Using the TCRdist pipeline, a later analysis assigned CDR3 sequences along with most-parsimonious VDJ recombination scenarios. In a later analysis, every TCR beta chain was defined by the combination of its CDR3 amino acid sequence and its V-gene family, and reads without a unique V-gene family were dropped. A later analysis removed roughly 590 highly shared, low-generation-probability nucleotide sequences to deal with suspected cross-contamination and a sequencing artifact. For each public chain, a later analysis derived a clonal expansion index from normalized ranks of inferred template counts within each repertoire. Generation probabilities in a later analysis came from a VDJ recombination model fitted to out-of-frame rearrangements, and those results were checked against IGoR. In a later analysis, TCR-TCR, TCR-HLA and TCR-CMV co-occurrence was scored with hypergeometric tests, and a repertoire-size bias correction was applied to TCR pairs. A later analysis estimated false discovery rates by permuting HLA or CMV assignments 20 times. In a later analysis, co-occurring TCRs were grouped using DBSCAN, with TCRdist sequence similarity added in when clustering inside HLA-allele-positive subsets. Repertoires with fewer than 30,000 or more than 120,000 public chains were left out of co-occurrence clustering, as were roughly five repertoires with anomalous nucleotide sharing. In TCRdb, the immuneACCESS table is reduced to in-frame sequences with V and J assigned. These tables do not hold every clone; where another copy was compared, an unresolved V gene accounts for under half, and the others remain unexplained. D and trimming were read from the DNA, whereas the V and J calls and clone size are those reported in that table. Across this sample there are 160,000 or so clones, with about 80% seen only once. The ten largest clones add up to roughly 2.1% of the sample.

In total, roughly 710 healthy bone marrow donors made up the cohort. All cohort members were sampled while nominally healthy, although unrecorded immune exposures were likely present. The donor was CMV seropositive and belonged to the group of around 300 seropositive cohort members. A peripheral blood sample was provided by each donor, and peripheral blood mononuclear cells were used for TCR beta sequencing. The Qiagen DNeasy Blood Extraction Kit was used to extract genomic DNA from the blood cell samples. The germline V gene gives CDR1 as SGHDT and CDR2 as YYEEEE. Taken from cysteine to phenylalanine, the CDR3 has 14 residues. Only CDR3 DNA is held: 42 bases, read in frame from base 1. The V end gives up 0 bases and the J end 4 bases, leaving 4 bases in the junction not matched to a gene. A remark on this clone: Its antigen remains undetermined. Base qualities are not recorded, but no much larger clone differs from it by a single base. In the same sample, other DNA sequences code for this CDR3.

The sequence derives from a man aged 50-59 years in good health and CMV-seropositive. Sequences were obtained from PBMCs. This chain joins TRBV5-6 to TRBJ2-7; 7 bases in the middle match TRBD1. The CDR3 protein: CASSLGQGSYEQYF. The DNA sequence is TGTGCCAGCAGCTTGGGACAGGGTAGTTACGAGCAGTACTTC.